The 9 T cell receptor beta chains below all came from one sample that was sequenced in a study of response to subunit inactivated influenza vaccine. TCRdb re-derived calls from the RT-PCR reads in MiXCR, one entry per CDR3 protein. The sample has under 750,000 distinct CDR3 sequences, about 10% seen once. Sequencing was performed on PBMCs from blood, taken on the day of vaccination. The receptors were sampled from a man aged 50 to 59 who received an inactivated influenza vaccine.

This sequence joins TRBV19 and TRBJ1-1; no firm D call. The germline gives CDR1 LNHDA, CDR2 SQIVND (reference sequence). V shed 6 bases and J shed 0 bases, with 14 bases lying between them. The CDR3 extends over 15 amino acids. The CDR3, as DNA: TGTGCCAGTAGCCCTCGGGAAGGGTTGAACACTGAAGCTTTCTTT. Encoded protein: CASSPREGLNTEAFF.

The chain has TRBV20-1 and TRBJ2-7; D may be TRBD2 (6 bases). There are 13 residues in the CDR3. The ends were cut back, 7 bases at V and 0 bases at J, with 13 bases in the middle. CDR1 DFQATT and CDR2 SNEGSKA come from the germline V gene (reference sequence). The CDR3 bases are TGCAGTGGGTGGACCGGGAGCTCCTACGAGCAGTACTTC. Protein: CSGWTGSSYEQYF.

This clonotype showed up just a few times. This chain uses TRBV12-3 or TRBV12-4 with TRBJ2-2, with 7 bases identical to TRBD2. The CDR3 is made up of 16 amino acids. J lost 4 bases, V lost 8 bases, and 13 bases had no gene match. The CDR3 DNA reads as TGTGCCAGCGACCACCGGGACTATCAATCCACCGGGGAGCTGTTTTTT. It specifies CASDHRDYQSTGELFF.

Ten or more counts support this clonotype. V is TRBV28 and J is TRBJ2-3; 9 nucleotides line up with TRBD1. This CDR3 has 17 residues. Per the germline V gene, CDR1 is MDHEN and CDR2 is SYDVKM. The V gene end was trimmed by 4 bases and the J gene end by 5 bases; junction bases not matched to a gene: 13. The DNA for the CDR3 is TGTGCCAGCAGTTCCCATTTCACCGGGACAGGGAGAGATACGCAGTATTTT. This encodes CASSSHFTGTGRDTQYF. Full variable domain (remainder filled in from reference TRBV28 and TRBJ2-3): DVKVTQSSRYLVKRTGEKVFLECVQDMDHENMFWYRQDPGLGLRLIYFSYDVKMKEKGDIPEGYSVSREKKERFSLILESASTNQTSMYLCASSSHFTGTGRDTQYFGPGTRLTVL.

This clonotype was seen a handful of times. The chain joins TRBV20-1 to TRBJ2-5, with 8 bases fitting TRBD1. CDR3 length: 14 amino acids. The V gene end was trimmed by 1 base and the J gene end by 4 bases; junction bases not matched to a gene: 5. Germline V gene data show CDR1 as DFQATT and CDR2 as SNEGSKA (reference sequence). This CDR3 is CSARARDRRETQYF. The CDR3 nucleotides read TGCAGTGCTAGAGCTAGGGACAGGAGAGAGACCCAGTACTTC.

V is TRBV10-3 and J is TRBJ2-5; 7 bases are a match to TRBD2. The CDR3 consists of 13 residues. V lost 2 bases and J lost 3; bases outside the gene matches: 0. Germline lookup yields CDR1 ENHRY and CDR2 SYGVKD. CDR3 residues: CAISEGTKETQYF. DNA for the CDR3: TGTGCCATCAGTGAGGGGACTAAAGAGACCCAGTACTTC.

The rearrangement uses TRBV4-2 and TRBJ2-2, with 7 bases matching TRBD1. CDR1 is LGHNA and CDR2 is YNFKEQ in the germline V gene. CDR3 size: 14 residues. J lost 6 bases, V lost 4 bases, and 5 bases had no gene match. The CDR3 protein is CASSPTRGSGELFF. CDR3 bases: TGTGCCAGCAGCCCTACCAGGGGGTCCGGGGAGCTGTTTTTT.

This clonotype has a handful of counts. The chain joins TRBV10-3 to TRBJ2-3, with 9 bases identical to TRBD1. The V segment lost 7 bases and the J segment 0 bases; nucleotides outside the gene matches: 2. Looked up from germline, CDR1 is ENHRY and CDR2 is SYGVKD. The CDR3 loop spans 14 amino acids. The CDR3 reads CAIKTGGSTDTQYF. The CDR3 DNA reads TGTGCCATCAAGACAGGGGGGAGCACAGATACGCAGTATTTT.

The table lists this clonotype with many counts. The J gene is TRBJ2-7, the V gene TRBV27; the D is unclear. The CDR3 extends over 14 amino acids. Germline CDR1 and CDR2: MNHEY and SMNVEV (reference sequence). Trimming removed 6 bases at V and 1 base at J, with 13 bases between. The CDR3 loop reads CASRYQQLSYEQYF. CDR3 DNA sequence: TGTGCCAGCAGATATCAACAACTATCCTACGAGCAGTACTTC.